Listed below are T cell receptor beta chains from one sample, sequenced in a study of patients with pleural tuberculosis. Using its own MiXCR run on the reads, TCRdb lists one record per CDR3 protein. This repertoire shows under 55,000 distinct CDR3 sequences, around 7% found once; its top ten account for about a sixth. Receptor source: a human donor with pleural tuberculosis. CDR3s include the opening cysteine and the closing phenylalanine or tryptophan. Each record gives: J gene, clone size, D gene, V gene, CDR3 protein, CDR3 DNA. A D gene is named only where the DNA matches it firmly. Where a row states a size, it is once, few, many or the class of an expanded clone; other rows omit it.

TRBJ1-1 NA NA TRBV20-1 CSAGKGNTEASF TGCAGTGCTGGAAAAGGGAACACTGAAGCTTCCTTT
TRBJ1-2 NA TRBD1 TRBV9 CASTPTGAINYGYTF TGTGCCAGCACCCCAACAGGGGCCATCAACTATGGCTACACCTTC
TRBJ2-3 many TRBD2 TRBV19 CASSVGLADTQYF TGTGCCAGTAGTGTCGGACTAGCAGATACGCAGTATTTT
TRBJ1-1 many NA TRBV12-3/TRBV12-4 CASRGLSYTEAFF TGTGCCAGCAGGGGACTTTCGTACACTGAAGCTTTCTTT
TRBJ1-5 many NA TRBV7-8 CASSPGQPQPQHF TGTGCCAGCAGCCCGGGACAACCCCAGCCCCAGCATTTT
TRBJ1-6 NA NA TRBV11-2 CASSLEYNSPLHF TGTGCCAGCAGCTTAGAATATAATTCACCCCTCCACTTT
TRBJ2-1 many TRBD2 TRBV12-3/TRBV12-4 CASSITSVEQFF TGTGCCAGCAGTATAACTAGCGTTGAGCAGTTCTTC
TRBJ2-3 many TRBD2 TRBV25-1 CASSESGTSGMRADTQYF TGTGCCAGCAGTGAATCAGGGACTAGCGGGATGAGGGCAGATACGCAGTATTTT
TRBJ1-4 many NA TRBV27 CASSPRALTEKLFF TGTGCCAGCAGTCCCCGGGCCCTTACAGAAAAACTGTTTTTT
TRBJ1-2 NA NA TRBV29-1 CSADNSNYGYTF TGCAGCGCTGACAATTCTAACTATGGCTACACCTTC
TRBJ2-1 many NA TRBV6-1 CASSESNGAYNEQFF TGTGCCAGCAGTGAAAGCAACGGGGCCTACAATGAGCAGTTCTTC
TRBJ2-1 few NA TRBV2 CASSDIARGSYNEQFF TGTGCCAGCAGTGATATAGCGAGAGGTTCCTACAATGAGCAGTTCTTC
TRBJ2-3 many NA TRBV27 CASSLTLDSDTQYF TGTGCCAGCAGTTTAACCCTAGATTCAGATACGCAGTATTTT
TRBJ1-2 few TRBD1 TRBV30 CAWSAWDRAYYGYTF TGTGCCTGGAGTGCCTGGGACAGGGCTTACTATGGCTACACCTTC
TRBJ2-5 many TRBD2 TRBV20-1 CSASSGREETQYF TGCAGTGCTAGCAGCGGGAGGGAAGAGACCCAGTACTTC
TRBJ2-2 NA NA TRBV19 CASSIQRLNTGELFF TGTGCCAGTAGTATTCAAAGACTGAACACCGGGGAGCTGTTTTTT
TRBJ1-1 few NA TRBV5-1 CASSLQATLNTEAFF TGCGCCAGCAGCTTGCAAGCCACCTTGAACACTGAAGCTTTCTTT
TRBJ2-5 many NA TRBV20-1 CSAPNRVQETQYF TGCAGTGCCCCGAACAGGGTCCAAGAGACCCAGTACTTC
TRBJ2-3 NA NA TRBV30 CAWNAGTGSTDTQYF TGTGCCTGGAATGCCGGGACTGGGAGCACAGATACGCAGTATTTT
TRBJ2-3 many TRBD2 TRBV11-2 CASSPGGGWNTQYF TGTGCCAGCAGCCCCGGGGGAGGGTGGAATACGCAGTATTTT
TRBJ2-1 few NA TRBV11-1 CASMTRSNNEQFF TGTGCCAGCATGACTAGGTCGAACAATGAGCAGTTCTTC
TRBJ1-2 NA NA TRBV30 CAWSVVTSYTF TGTGCCTGGAGTGTCGTCACCAGCTACACCTTC
TRBJ1-1 many NA TRBV18 CASSPRANTEAFF TGTGCCAGCTCACCACGGGCAAACACTGAAGCTTTCTTT
TRBJ2-2 many NA TRBV6-2/TRBV6-3 CASRPQGSGELFF TGTGCCAGCAGGCCACAGGGATCCGGGGAGCTGTTTTTT
TRBJ2-1 NA TRBD2 TRBV11-2 CASSLGSGGNEQFF TGTGCCAGCAGCTTAGGGTCGGGGGGGAATGAGCAGTTCTTC
TRBJ2-1 few NA TRBV10-3 CAIWDGNEQFF TGTGCCATCTGGGACGGCAATGAGCAGTTCTTC
TRBJ2-1 many NA TRBV2 CASGRGYEQFF TGTGCCAGCGGAAGAGGCTATGAGCAGTTCTTC
TRBJ1-1 many NA TRBV18 CASSPGRVTEAFF TGTGCCAGCTCACCTGGGAGGGTTACTGAAGCTTTCTTT
TRBJ2-2 few NA TRBV29-1 CSVRTLYTGELFF TGCAGCGTTCGCACTTTATACACCGGGGAGCTGTTTTTT
TRBJ2-3 many NA TRBV2 CASSEVRNTDTQYF TGTGCCAGCAGTGAAGTTCGGAACACAGATACGCAGTATTTT
TRBJ2-1 many NA TRBV3-1 CASRATSSYNEQFF TGTGCCAGCAGGGCAACGAGCTCCTACAATGAGCAGTTCTTC
TRBJ2-1 NA NA TRBV6-2/TRBV6-3 CASSYLGTSNEQFF TGTGCCAGCAGTTACCTGGGCACATCGAATGAGCAGTTCTTC
TRBJ2-1 many TRBD1 TRBV20-1 CSASTWDRGDNEQFF TGCAGTGCCTCCACCTGGGACAGGGGGGACAATGAGCAGTTCTTC
TRBJ2-3 many NA TRBV15 CATSKATRPDTQYF TGTGCCACCAGCAAAGCTACTCGGCCAGATACGCAGTATTTT
TRBJ1-6 many NA TRBV2 CASSEEARSPLHF TGTGCCAGCAGTGAAGAGGCGCGTTCACCCCTCCACTTT
TRBJ1-2 many NA TRBV28 CASSFPVGRGDGYTF TGTGCCAGCAGTTTCCCCGTGGGCAGGGGAGATGGCTACACCTTC
TRBJ2-5 NA NA TRBV12-3/TRBV12-4 CASSLGAEETQYF TGTGCCAGCAGTTTAGGAGCGGAAGAGACCCAGTACTTC
TRBJ1-2 many TRBD1 TRBV11-1 CASSSPGQGAGYTF TGTGCCAGCAGCTCCCCGGGACAGGGGGCCGGCTACACCTTC
TRBJ1-4 many NA TRBV19 CASSFRSRLFF TGTGCCAGTAGTTTCAGATCGAGGTTGTTTTTT
TRBJ2-3 medium-sized NA TRBV27 CASSPLGADTQYF TGTGCCAGCAGCCCCCTGGGGGCAGATACGCAGTATTTT
TRBJ2-7 NA TRBD1 TRBV30 CAWSTGTGKYEQYF TGTGCCTGGAGTACCGGGACAGGGAAATACGAGCAGTACTTC
TRBJ2-3 once NA TRBV6-1 CASIGTVDPDTQYF TGTGCCAGCATCGGGACCGTGGACCCAGATACGCAGTATTTT
TRBJ1-1 once TRBD1 TRBV28 CASSSGQDFEAFF TGTGCCAGCAGCTCGGGACAGGACTTTGAAGCTTTCTTT
TRBJ2-1 NA TRBD2 TRBV11-1 CASSKGLAGGTGNEQFF TGTGCCAGCAGCAAGGGACTAGCGGGAGGAACCGGGAATGAGCAGTTCTTC
TRBJ2-2 many NA TRBV24-1 CATSDWGTDTGELFF TGTGCCACCAGTGATTGGGGGACTGATACCGGGGAGCTGTTTTTT
TRBJ1-3 many NA TRBV6-2/TRBV6-3 CASSYHRSGNTIYF TGTGCCAGCAGTTACCATCGGTCTGGAAACACCATATATTTT
TRBJ1-6 few NA TRBV19 CASSISRRWVIDNSPLHF TGTGCCAGTAGTATATCGCGGAGATGGGTGATCGATAATTCACCCCTCCACTTT
TRBJ2-1 many NA TRBV4-2 CASSRALSSYNEQFF TGTGCCAGCAGCCGTGCTTTGAGCTCCTACAATGAGCAGTTCTTC
TRBJ2-7 many TRBD2 TRBV11-1 CAITGTSGTGEQYF TGTGCCATCACCGGGACTAGCGGGACAGGGGAGCAGTACTTC
TRBJ1-5 many TRBD1 TRBV4-2 CASSPRTGWNNQPQHF TGTGCCAGCAGCCCACGGACAGGGTGGAACAATCAGCCCCAGCATTTT